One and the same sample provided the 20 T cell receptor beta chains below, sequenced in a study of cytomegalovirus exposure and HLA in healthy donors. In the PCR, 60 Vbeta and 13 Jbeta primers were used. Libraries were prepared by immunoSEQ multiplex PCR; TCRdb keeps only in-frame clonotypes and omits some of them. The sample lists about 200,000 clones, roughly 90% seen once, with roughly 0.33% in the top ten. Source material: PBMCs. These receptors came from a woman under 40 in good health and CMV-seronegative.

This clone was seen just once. CDR3 DNA: TGTGCTAGTACCTATAGCAACGGGTACAATGAGCAGTTCTTC. Its protein product is CASTYSNGYNEQFF. The rearrangement joins TRBV12-5 to TRBJ2-1; D gene uncertain. V was pared by 8 bases and J by 4 bases, with 15 bases between. The CDR3 loop spans 14 amino acids. Per the germline V gene, CDR1 is LGHNT and CDR2 is FRNRAP.

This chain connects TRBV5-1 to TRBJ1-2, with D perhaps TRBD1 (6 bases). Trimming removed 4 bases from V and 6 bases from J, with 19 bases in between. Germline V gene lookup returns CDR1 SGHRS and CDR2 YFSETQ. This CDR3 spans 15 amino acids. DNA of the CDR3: TGCGCCAGCAGCCCCTCCCTACAGGGAATGGATGGCTACACCTTC. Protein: CASSPSLQGMDGYTF.

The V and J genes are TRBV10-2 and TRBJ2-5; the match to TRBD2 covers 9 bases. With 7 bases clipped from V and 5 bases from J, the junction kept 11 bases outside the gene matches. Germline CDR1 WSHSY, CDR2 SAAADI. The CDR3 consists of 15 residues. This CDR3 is CASKSMASGEETQYF. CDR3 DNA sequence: TGCGCCAGCAAATCGATGGCTAGCGGGGAGGAGACCCAGTACTTC.

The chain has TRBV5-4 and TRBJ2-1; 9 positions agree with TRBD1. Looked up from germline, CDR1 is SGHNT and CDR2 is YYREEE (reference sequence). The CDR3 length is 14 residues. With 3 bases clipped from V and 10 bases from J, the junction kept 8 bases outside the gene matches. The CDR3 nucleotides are TGTGCCAGCAGCTCTGGGGACAGGGTGGGCGAGCAGTTCTTC. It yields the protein CASSSGDRVGEQFF.

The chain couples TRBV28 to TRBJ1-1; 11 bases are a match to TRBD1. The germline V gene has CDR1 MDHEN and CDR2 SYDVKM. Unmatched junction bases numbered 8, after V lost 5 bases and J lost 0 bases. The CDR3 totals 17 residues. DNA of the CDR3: TGTGCCAGCAGTAAGGGACAGGGGGAGTTTATGAACACTGAAGCTTTCTTT. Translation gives CASSKGQGEFMNTEAFF.

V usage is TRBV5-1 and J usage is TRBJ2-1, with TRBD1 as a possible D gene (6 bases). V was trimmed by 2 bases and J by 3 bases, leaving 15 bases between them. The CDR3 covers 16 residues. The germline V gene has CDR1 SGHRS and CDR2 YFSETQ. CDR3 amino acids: CASSLTPGVFYNEQFF. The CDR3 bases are TGCGCCAGCAGCTTAACCCCAGGGGTTTTCTACAATGAGCAGTTCTTC.

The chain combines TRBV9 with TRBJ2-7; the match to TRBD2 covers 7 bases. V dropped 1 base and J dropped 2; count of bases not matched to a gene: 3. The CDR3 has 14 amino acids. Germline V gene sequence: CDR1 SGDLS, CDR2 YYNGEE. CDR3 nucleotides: TGTGCCAGCAGCGTAAGCGGGGTCCCCTACGAGCAGTACTTC. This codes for CASSVSGVPYEQYF.

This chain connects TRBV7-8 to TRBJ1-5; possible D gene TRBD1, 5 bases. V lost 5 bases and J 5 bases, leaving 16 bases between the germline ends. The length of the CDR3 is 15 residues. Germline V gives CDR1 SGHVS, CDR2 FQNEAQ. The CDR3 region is CASSRDDGGYQPQHF. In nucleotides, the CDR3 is TGTGCCAGCAGCCGGGACGACGGAGGGTATCAGCCCCAGCATTTT.

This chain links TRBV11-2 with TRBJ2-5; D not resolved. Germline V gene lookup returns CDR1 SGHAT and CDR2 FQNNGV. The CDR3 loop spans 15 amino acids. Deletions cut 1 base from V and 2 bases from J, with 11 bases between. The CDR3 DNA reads TGTGCCAGCAGCTTAGTGCTAGGTGTGCAAGAGACCCAGTACTTC. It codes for CASSLVLGVQETQYF.

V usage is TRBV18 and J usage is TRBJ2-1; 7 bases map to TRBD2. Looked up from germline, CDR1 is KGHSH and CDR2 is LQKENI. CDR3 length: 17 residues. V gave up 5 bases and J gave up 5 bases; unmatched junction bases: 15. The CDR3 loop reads CASSSTITGGRNNEQFF. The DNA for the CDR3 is TGTGCCAGCTCATCCACTATAACGGGAGGCCGGAACAATGAGCAGTTCTTC.

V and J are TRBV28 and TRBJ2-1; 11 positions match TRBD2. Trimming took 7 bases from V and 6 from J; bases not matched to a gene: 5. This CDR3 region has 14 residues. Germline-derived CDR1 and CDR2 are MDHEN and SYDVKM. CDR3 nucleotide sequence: TGTGCCAGCATCGGTAGCGGGAGGGGCAATGAGCAGTTCTTC. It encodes CASIGSGRGNEQFF.

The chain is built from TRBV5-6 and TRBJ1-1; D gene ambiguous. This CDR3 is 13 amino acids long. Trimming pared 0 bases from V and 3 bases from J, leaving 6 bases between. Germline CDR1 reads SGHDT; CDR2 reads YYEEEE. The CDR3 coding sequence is TGTGCCAGCAGCTTGGTACAGTACACTGAAGCTTTCTTT. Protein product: CASSLVQYTEAFF.

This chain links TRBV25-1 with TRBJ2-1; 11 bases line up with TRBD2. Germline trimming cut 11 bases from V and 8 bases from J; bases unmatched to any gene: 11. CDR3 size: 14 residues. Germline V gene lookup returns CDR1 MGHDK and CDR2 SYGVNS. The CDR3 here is CAGPPSGGWDEQFF. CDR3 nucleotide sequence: TGTGCCGGTCCCCCTAGCGGGGGGTGGGATGAGCAGTTCTTC.

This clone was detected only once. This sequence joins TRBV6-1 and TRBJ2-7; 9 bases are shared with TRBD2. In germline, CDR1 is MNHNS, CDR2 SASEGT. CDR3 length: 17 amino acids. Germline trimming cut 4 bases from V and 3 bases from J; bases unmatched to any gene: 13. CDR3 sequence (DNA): TGTGCCAGCAGTGCAAACTTAAGACTAGCGGTTTTCTACGAGCAGTACTTC. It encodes CASSANLRLAVFYEQYF.

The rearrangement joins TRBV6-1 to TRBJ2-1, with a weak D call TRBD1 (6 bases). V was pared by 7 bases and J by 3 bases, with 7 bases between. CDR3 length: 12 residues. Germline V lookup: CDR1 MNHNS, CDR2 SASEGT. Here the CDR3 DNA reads TGTGCCAGCACCAGGGGCTACAATGAGCAGTTCTTC. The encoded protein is CASTRGYNEQFF.

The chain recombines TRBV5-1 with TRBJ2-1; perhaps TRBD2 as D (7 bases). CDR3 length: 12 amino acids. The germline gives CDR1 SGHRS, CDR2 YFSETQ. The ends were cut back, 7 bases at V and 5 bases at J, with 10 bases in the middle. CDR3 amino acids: CASGEGDNEQFF. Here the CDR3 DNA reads TGCGCCAGCGGGGAGGGGGACAATGAGCAGTTCTTC.

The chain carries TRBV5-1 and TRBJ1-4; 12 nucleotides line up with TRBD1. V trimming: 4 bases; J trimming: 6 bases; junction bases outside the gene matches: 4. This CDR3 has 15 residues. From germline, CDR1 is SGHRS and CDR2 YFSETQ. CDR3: CASSTGTGGYEKLFF. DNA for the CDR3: TGCGCCAGCAGCACAGGGACAGGGGGCTATGAAAAACTGTTTTTT.

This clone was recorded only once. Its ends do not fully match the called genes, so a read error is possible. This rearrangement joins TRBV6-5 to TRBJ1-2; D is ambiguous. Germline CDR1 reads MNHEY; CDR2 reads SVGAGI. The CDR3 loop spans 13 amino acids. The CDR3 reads CASRTSNNYSYTF. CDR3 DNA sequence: TGTGCCAGCAGAACGAGCAATAACTATAGCTACACCTTC.

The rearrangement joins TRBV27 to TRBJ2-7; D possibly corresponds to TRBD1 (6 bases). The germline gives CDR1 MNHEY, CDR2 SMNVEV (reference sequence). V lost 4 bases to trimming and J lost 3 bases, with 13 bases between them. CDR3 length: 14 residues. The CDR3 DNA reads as TGTGCCAGCAGTTCCTACCGGGACAACTACGAGCAGTACTTC. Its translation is CASSSYRDNYEQYF.

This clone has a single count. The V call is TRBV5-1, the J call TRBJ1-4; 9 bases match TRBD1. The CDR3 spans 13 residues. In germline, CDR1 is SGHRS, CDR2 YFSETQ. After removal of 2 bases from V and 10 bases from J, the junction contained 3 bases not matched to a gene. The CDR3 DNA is TGCGCCAGCAGCTTACAGGGGGCAGGAAAACTGTTTTTT. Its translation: CASSLQGAGKLFF.